Below are 15 T cell receptor beta chains sequenced from a single sample in a study of blood T cell repertoires in COVID-19. Sequencing was performed with immunoSEQ multiplex PCR; in TCRdb, only in-frame clones are kept and a portion is missing. The sample records some 170,000 clones, 82% being singletons. The specimen sequenced was peripheral blood. The receptors shown here come from a woman aged 70-85 years with acute or convalescent COVID-19.

The chain employs TRBV28 and TRBJ1-2; a possible D gene is TRBD1 (5 bases). Germline loops: CDR1 MDHEN, CDR2 SYDVKM. Trimming shortened V by 3 bases and J by 6 bases, and 8 bases separated the two germline ends. This CDR3 has 12 amino acids. The CDR3 loop is CASSFRVNGYTF. The CDR3 DNA is TGTGCCAGCAGTTTCAGGGTTAATGGCTACACCTTC.

This clone came up once. This chain links TRBV7-6 with TRBJ2-2; 7 positions match TRBD1. Germline-derived CDR1 and CDR2 are SGHVS and FNYEAQ. V was pared by 5 bases and J by 3 bases, with 6 bases of the junction left unmatched. The CDR3 length is 15 residues. The CDR3 DNA reads as TGTGCCAGCAGCCCCCAGGACAGGCACACCGGGGAGCTGTTTTTT. This codes for CASSPQDRHTGELFF.

V and J are TRBV28 and TRBJ2-7; D is perhaps TRBD1 (6 bases). The V gene lost 7 bases and the J gene lost 3 bases, with 19 bases spanning the gap. CDR3 size: 15 residues. Germline V gives CDR1 MDHEN, CDR2 SYDVKM. CDR3 nucleotides: TGTGCCAGCAACAACAGGGAATTACTGAACTACGAGCAGTACTTC. This codes for CASNNRELLNYEQYF.

The chain carries TRBV2 and TRBJ1-1; D is possibly TRBD1 (5 bases). The CDR3 is 13 amino acids. V dropped 11 bases and J dropped 8 bases, with 21 bases sitting between them. Germline values: CDR1 SNHLY, CDR2 FYNNEI. The chain's CDR3 is CAGTTGMASEAFF. The DNA for the CDR3 is TGTGCCGGAACAACAGGTATGGCATCCGAAGCTTTCTTT.

The chain recombines TRBV9 with TRBJ1-2, with a possible D match to TRBD1 (5 bases). CDR1 is SGDLS, CDR2 YYNGEE, per germline. The CDR3 contains 16 residues. V lost 3 bases and J lost 8, with 23 bases in between. CDR3 bases: TGTGCCAGCAGCGGGTGGGGGGACGGAGGTTATGGAGGCTACACCTTC. It encodes CASSGWGDGGYGGYTF.

V usage is TRBV7-8 and J usage is TRBJ2-7; TRBD1 matches 9 bases. The CDR3 runs to 15 residues. The trim removed 4 bases at V and 5 bases at J, leaving 9 bases unmatched. Looked up from germline, CDR1 is SGHVS and CDR2 is FQNEAQ. In nucleotides, the CDR3 is TGTGCCAGCAGCTCCGCCGGGACAGGGTGGGACGAGCAGTACTTC. It is translated as CASSSAGTGWDEQYF. Looking up the rest from reference TRBV7-8 and TRBJ2-7 gives the full variable domain: GAGVSQSPRYKVAKRGQDVALRCDPISGHVSLFWYQQALGQGPEFLTYFQNEAQLDKSGLPSDRFFAERPEGSVSTLKIQRTQQEDSAVYLCASSSAGTGWDEQYFGPGTRLTVT.

The rearrangement joins TRBV5-1 to TRBJ1-3, with D possibly TRBD1 on 5 matching bases. Germline CDR1 SGHRS, CDR2 YFSETQ. Trimming took 5 bases from V and 2 from J, leaving 11 bases between them. This CDR3 is built from 14 residues. CDR3 sequence reads: CASRTDLAGNTIYF. The DNA of the CDR3 is TGCGCCAGCAGGACAGATCTGGCTGGAAACACCATATATTTT.

The chain uses TRBV27 and TRBJ1-4; D perhaps matches TRBD1 (6 bases). This CDR3 is built from 14 residues. Deletions cut 4 bases from V and 5 bases from J, with 11 bases between. Per the germline V gene, CDR1 is MNHEY and CDR2 is SMNVEV (reference sequence). Here the CDR3 reads CASSSGQKNEKLFF. In DNA, the CDR3 is TGTGCCAGCAGTTCCGGACAGAAAAATGAAAAACTGTTTTTT.

J is TRBJ2-3 and V is TRBV7-2, with TRBD2 matching over 7 bases. This CDR3 spans 14 amino acids. J gave up 3 bases and V 7 bases, and 7 bases lay outside the gene matches. Germline values: CDR1 SGHTA, CDR2 FQGNSA. The CDR3, as DNA: TGTGCCAGCACCTTGCAGCGGGGTACAGATACGCAGTATTTT. Amino acid sequence: CASTLQRGTDTQYF.

This chain connects TRBV4-1 to TRBJ1-2; weak D call: TRBD1 (6 bases). Germline assignment: CDR1 MGHRA and CDR2 YSYEKL. Trimming shortened V by 0 bases and J by 4 bases, and 12 bases separated the two germline ends. This CDR3 region has 15 residues. CDR3 residues: CASSQESRDIYGYTF. CDR3 nucleotides: TGCGCCAGCAGCCAAGAATCCCGGGACATCTATGGCTACACCTTC.

The chain links TRBV18 to TRBJ1-5; 10 bases are a match to TRBD1. Per germline, CDR1 KGHSH and CDR2 LQKENI. V was pared by 6 bases and J by 8 bases, with 16 bases of the junction left unmatched. This CDR3 has 17 residues. Here the CDR3 DNA reads TGTGCCAGCTCCCATGACAGGGGGCGAGCCGTGGGAAAGCCCCAGCATTTT. This encodes CASSHDRGRAVGKPQHF. The whole variable domain, remainder taken from reference TRBV18 and TRBJ1-5, is NAGVMQNPRHLVRRRGQEARLRCSPMKGHSHVYWYRQLPEEGLKFMVYLQKENIIDESGMPKERFSAEFPKEGPSILRIQQVVRGDSAAYFCASSHDRGRAVGKPQHFGDGTRLSIL.

The rearrangement uses TRBV6-1 and TRBJ1-2, with 8 bases that match TRBD1. Germline loops: CDR1 MNHNS, CDR2 SASEGT. After removal of 0 bases from V and 4 bases from J, the junction contained 4 bases not matched to a gene. This CDR3 has 15 amino acids. As DNA, the CDR3 is TGTGCCAGCAGTGAAGCCCGGACAGGGCCCTATGGCTACACCTTC. Its protein product is CASSEARTGPYGYTF.

The J gene is TRBJ1-2, the V gene TRBV2; D gene uncertain. The CDR3 totals 13 residues. Germline CDR1 and CDR2: SNHLY and FYNNEI. The ends were cut back, 6 bases at V and 1 base at J, with 9 bases in the middle. The CDR3 is CASRETGNYGYTF. CDR3 DNA sequence: TGTGCCAGCAGGGAGACGGGTAACTATGGCTACACCTTC.

This clone occurred once. The chain couples TRBV9 to TRBJ1-2; no definite D call. V lost 0 bases to trimming and J lost 2 bases, with 8 bases between them. The CDR3 loop spans 14 amino acids. The V gene's germline CDR1 is SGDLS and CDR2 YYNGEE. The CDR3 nucleotides read TGTGCCAGCAGCGTAGTAGCCGGGAACTATGGCTACACCTTC. Translation: CASSVVAGNYGYTF.

The chain has TRBV7-2 and TRBJ2-2; 7 bases fit TRBD2. CDR3 length: 16 residues. CDR1 SGHTA and CDR2 FQGNSA come from the germline V gene. The junction had 8 bases not matched to a gene; V was cut back by 3 bases and J by 4 bases. The chain's CDR3 is CASSFSPGGGTGELFF. The DNA for the CDR3 is TGTGCCAGCAGCTTTTCCCCTGGGGGGGGCACCGGGGAGCTGTTTTTT. The complete variable domain, with remaining parts taken from reference TRBV7-2 and TRBJ2-2, reads GAGVSQSPSNKVTEKGKDVELRCDPISGHTALYWYRQSLGQGLEFLIYFQGNSAPDKSGLPSDRFSAERTGGSVSTLTIQRTQQEDSAVYLCASSFSPGGGTGELFFGEGSRLTVL.